This T cell receptor (beta chain) was sequenced during a study of PD-L1 blockade in urothelial cancer. The templates were synthetic TCR analogs, and they were spiked into each PCR. The protocol was immunoSEQ multiplex PCR, while the TCRdb copy is restricted to in-frame clones and leaves out a portion. The data contain about 85,000 clones, approximately 87% of them singletons. Time point denoted: pretreatment peripheral blood. Patients had urothelial carcinoma that was locally advanced or metastatic. V gave up 2 bases and J gave up 3 bases; unmatched junction bases: 3. This CDR3 contains 16 residues. Per germline, CDR1 SGDLS and CDR2 YYNGEE.

This sequence joins TRBV9 and TRBJ2-3; 13 nucleotides match TRBD2. This sequence was found in a man in his sixties with urothelial cancer. Sample: PBMCs, taken around atezolizumab (anti-PD-L1) treatment. The CDR3 loop is CASSVGLAGKTDTQYF. The DNA for the CDR3 is TGTGCCAGCAGCGTGGGACTAGCGGGGAAGACAGATACGCAGTATTTT.